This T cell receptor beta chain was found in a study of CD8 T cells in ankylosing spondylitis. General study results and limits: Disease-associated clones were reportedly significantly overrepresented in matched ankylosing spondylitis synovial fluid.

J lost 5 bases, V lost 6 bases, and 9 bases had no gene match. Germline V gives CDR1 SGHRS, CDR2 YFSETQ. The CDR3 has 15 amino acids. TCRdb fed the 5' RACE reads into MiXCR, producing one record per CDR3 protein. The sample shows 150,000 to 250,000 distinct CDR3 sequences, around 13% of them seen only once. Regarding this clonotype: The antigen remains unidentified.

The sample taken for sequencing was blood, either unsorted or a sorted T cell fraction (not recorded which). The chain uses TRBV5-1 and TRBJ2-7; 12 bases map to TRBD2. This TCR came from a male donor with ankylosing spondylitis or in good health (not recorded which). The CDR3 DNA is TGCGCCAGCAACATAGGGACTAGCGGGTGGAACGAGCAGTACTTC. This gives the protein CASNIGTSGWNEQYF.